The 27 T cell receptor beta chains below were found in one sample sequenced in a study of PD-1 blockade in classical Hodgkin lymphoma. Data came from immunoSEQ multiplex PCR; TCRdb stores just in-frame clones and leaves some out. The sample has 50,000 to 75,000 clones, 88% seen once. Every patient relapsed after autologous stem cell transplantation, and brentuximab vedotin exposure varied. The sample here was peripheral blood mononuclear cells (PBMCs), taken before the second cycle of nivolumab. The receptor source for this set is a human donor with classical Hodgkin lymphoma.

This chain links TRBV5-5 with TRBJ2-7; D is tentatively TRBD1 or TRBD2 (5 bases each). Germline assignment: CDR1 SGHKS and CDR2 YYEKEE (reference sequence). With 4 bases removed from V and 6 bases from J, the gap between germline ends came to 17 bases. This CDR3 spans 14 amino acids. Written as DNA, the CDR3 is TGTGCCAGCAGCGCCCGGGACCTGGACCCCGAGCAGTACTTC. It translates to CASSARDLDPEQYF.

The V gene is TRBV19, the J gene TRBJ1-1; D is undetermined. The CDR3 contains 11 residues. Germline CDR1 LNHDA, CDR2 SQIVND (reference sequence). The V and J ends lost 9 bases and 3 bases respectively, with 8 bases between them. This CDR3 reads CASQLYTEAFF. The CDR3 DNA is TGTGCCAGCCAGTTGTACACTGAAGCTTTCTTT.

The V and J genes are TRBV28 and TRBJ2-3, with 9 bases fitting TRBD2. Germline V gives CDR1 MDHEN, CDR2 SYDVKM. This CDR3 spans 15 amino acids. Germline trimming cut 3 bases from V and 1 base from J; bases unmatched to any gene: 2. The CDR3 nucleotides read TGTGCCAGCAGTTTCTTAGCGGGGGGCACAGATACGCAGTATTTT. It translates to CASSFLAGGTDTQYF.

V and J are TRBV19 and TRBJ2-5, with D tentatively TRBD2 (6 bases). This CDR3 region has 15 residues. CDR1 is LNHDA, CDR2 SQIVND, per germline (reference sequence). Trimming took off 1 base at V and 4 bases at J, with 13 bases between the two ends. The CDR3 is CASSIGTKGGETQYF. The CDR3, as DNA: TGTGCCAGTAGTATAGGTACCAAGGGAGGAGAGACCCAGTACTTC.

The chain employs TRBV7-3 and TRBJ1-2; 7 bases match TRBD1. The CDR3 has 18 amino acids. Trimming took 1 base from V and 0 from J; bases not matched to a gene: 11. The germline V gene has CDR1 SGHTA and CDR2 FQGTGA. The CDR3 reads CASSLMPVPDRPNYGYTF. CDR3 sequence (DNA): TGTGCCAGCAGCTTAATGCCCGTCCCGGACAGGCCTAACTATGGCTACACCTTC. The complete variable domain, with remaining parts taken from reference TRBV7-3 and TRBJ1-2, reads GAGVSQTPSNKVTEKGKYVELRCDPISGHTALYWYRQSLGQGPEFLIYFQGTGAADDSGLPNDRFFAVRPEGSVSTLKIQRTERGDSAVYLCASSLMPVPDRPNYGYTFGSGTRLTVV.

The V gene is TRBV7-8, the J gene TRBJ1-3; D not certain. CDR3 length equals 16 residues. V was cut by 1 base and J by 0 bases, with 10 bases left in between. Germline V gene sequence: CDR1 SGHVS, CDR2 FQNEAQ. This chain's CDR3 is CASSLVTADSGNTIYF. CDR3 nucleotide sequence: TGTGCCAGCAGCTTAGTAACGGCCGACTCTGGAAACACCATATATTTT.

This sequence joins TRBV5-1 and TRBJ2-1, with D uncertain. In germline, CDR1 is SGHRS, CDR2 YFSETQ. Between the trimmed V and J ends, which lost 4 bases and 0 bases, there was a span of 11 bases. This CDR3 comprises 15 residues. The CDR3 sequence is CASSNAVLSYNEQFF. Written as DNA, the CDR3 is TGCGCCAGCAGCAATGCAGTTCTCTCCTACAATGAGCAGTTCTTC.

In the case of this clone: The same CDR3 is also encoded by other DNA sequences in this sample. The rearrangement uses TRBV7-8 and TRBJ1-1; D is possibly TRBD1 (5 bases). With 1 base removed from V and 1 base from J, the gap between germline ends came to 7 bases. In germline, CDR1 is SGHVS, CDR2 FQNEAQ. CDR3 length equals 14 residues. As DNA, the CDR3 is TGTGCCAGCAGCTTAGTTACAGGGAACACTGAAGCTTTCTTT. This sequence encodes CASSLVTGNTEAFF.

The chain uses TRBV5-1 and TRBJ2-1; perhaps TRBD1 as D (6 bases). Germline-derived CDR1 and CDR2 are SGHRS and YFSETQ. V was clipped by 4 bases and J by 6 bases, with 14 bases between them. CDR3 size: 14 residues. The CDR3 nucleotides are TGCGCCAGCAGCCCAGGGACACTCGGCAATGAGCAGTTCTTC. It encodes CASSPGTLGNEQFF.

The V call is TRBV5-1, the J call TRBJ2-3; possibly TRBD2 for D (6 bases). With 3 bases removed from V and 1 base from J, the gap between germline ends came to 9 bases. The CDR3 length is 14 residues. Germline CDR1 reads SGHRS; CDR2 reads YFSETQ. The CDR3 region is CASSSWGGTDTQYF. The CDR3 nucleotides read TGCGCCAGCAGCTCGTGGGGGGGCACAGATACGCAGTATTTT. The entire variable domain, with the rest obtained from reference TRBV5-1 and TRBJ2-3, is as follows: KAGVTQTPRYLIKTRGQQVTLSCSPISGHRSVSWYQQTPGQGLQFLFEYFSETQRNKGNFPGRFSGRQFSNSRSEMNVSTLELGDSALYLCASSSWGGTDTQYFGPGTRLTVL.

This chain links TRBV19 with TRBJ1-2; D remains unclear. Germline-derived CDR1 and CDR2 are LNHDA and SQIVND (reference sequence). The ends were cut back, 6 bases at V and 3 bases at J, with 11 bases in the middle. The CDR3 extends over 13 amino acids. CDR3 region: CASSSPPYYGYTF. The CDR3 nucleotides are TGTGCCAGTAGCAGTCCGCCCTACTATGGCTACACCTTC. Looking up the rest from reference TRBV19 and TRBJ1-2 gives the full variable domain: DGGITQSPKYLFRKEGQNVTLSCEQNLNHDAMYWYRQDPGQGLRLIYYSQIVNDFQKGDIAEGYSVSREKKESFPLTVTSAQKNPTAFYLCASSSPPYYGYTFGSGTRLTVV.

As DNA, the CDR3 is TGCGCCAGCACCCCGACAGGGAGGCCCTCCTACGAGCAGTACTTC. Protein sequence: CASTPTGRPSYEQYF. The chain carries TRBV5-1 and TRBJ2-7, with D possibly being TRBD1 (7 bases). Trimming took off 6 bases at V and 0 bases at J, with 16 bases between the two ends. In germline, CDR1 is SGHRS, CDR2 YFSETQ. CDR3 size: 15 residues.

The V call is TRBV18, the J call TRBJ2-3, with TRBD1 identical over 12 bases. The CDR3 length is 16 residues. Unmatched junction bases numbered 4, after V lost 1 base and J lost 5 bases. Germline loops: CDR1 KGHSH, CDR2 LQKENI. CDR3 DNA: TGTGCCAGCTCACCACGGGACAGGGGGCTTGGAGATACGCAGTATTTT. This encodes CASSPRDRGLGDTQYF.

The chain has TRBV4-1 and TRBJ1-5, with 8 bases fitting TRBD1. V lost 1 base, J lost 5 bases, and 4 bases stayed unmatched. The CDR3 has 15 amino acids. CDR1 is MGHRA and CDR2 is YSYEKL in the germline V gene. CDR3 residues: CASSQVQGADQPQHF. CDR3 in DNA: TGCGCCAGCAGCCAAGTTCAGGGGGCGGATCAGCCCCAGCATTTT.

The rearrangement links TRBV6-5 to TRBJ1-4; 8 bases are shared with TRBD1. CDR3 length equals 14 residues. Germline CDR1 is MNHEY and CDR2 is SVGAGI. The V and J ends lost 4 bases and 8 bases, in that order; junction bases with no gene match: 6. The CDR3 nucleotides read TGTGCCAGCAGTTCCGGGACAGGAACCGAAAAACTGTTTTTT. Residues: CASSSGTGTEKLFF.

This chain connects TRBV5-1 to TRBJ2-2, with D uncertain. Germline V gives CDR1 SGHRS, CDR2 YFSETQ. The CDR3 totals 14 residues. Trimming cost V 4 bases and J 3 bases, with 10 bases left between them. The CDR3 region has the DNA TGCGCCAGCAGCGACGCAGGATACACCGGGGAGCTGTTTTTT. Amino acids: CASSDAGYTGELFF.

This chain connects TRBV7-9 to TRBJ2-3; D gene uncertain. Per the germline V gene, CDR1 is SEHNR and CDR2 is FQNEAQ (reference sequence). V was pared by 3 bases and J by 2 bases, with 3 bases between. The CDR3 is 12 residues long. CDR3 bases: TGTGCCAGCAGCTTTTCCACAGATACGCAGTATTTT. Translation: CASSFSTDTQYF.

The rearrangement joins TRBV28 to TRBJ2-5, with TRBD2 matching 11 bases. The J segment lost 9 bases and the V segment lost 2 bases, leaving 17 bases of the junction unmatched. Germline CDR1 and CDR2: MDHEN and SYDVKM. The CDR3 is 18 residues long. In DNA, the CDR3 is TGTGCCAGCAGTTTACGCCTAGCGGGGGGCTGGGCTGAGAGACCCCAGTACTTC. Its protein is CASSLRLAGGWAERPQYF.

The chain carries TRBV7-9 and TRBJ2-7; 8 bases agree with TRBD2. The trim removed 3 bases at V and 7 bases at J, leaving 8 bases unmatched. This CDR3 has 14 residues. The germline V gene encodes CDR1 SEHNR and CDR2 FQNEAQ (reference sequence). CDR3 bases: TGTGCCAGCAGCTTTCCTACCGCGGGGGGAGAGCAGTACTTC. Its translation is CASSFPTAGGEQYF.

The V call is TRBV30, the J call TRBJ2-7, with 7 bases aligning to TRBD1. The length of the CDR3 is 12 residues. The ends lost 8 bases at V and 8 bases at J; junction bases unmatched: 12. Germline CDR1 and CDR2: GTSNPN and SVGIG (reference sequence). This chain's CDR3 is CATGDEGVKQYF. CDR3 in DNA: TGTGCCACAGGGGACGAAGGGGTAAAGCAGTACTTC.

This chain links TRBV5-1 with TRBJ2-1; D not resolved. The CDR3 loop spans 15 amino acids. Trimming took off 9 bases at V and 0 bases at J, with 16 bases between the two ends. CDR1 and CDR2 from the germline V gene are SGHRS and YFSETQ. CDR3 in DNA: TGCGCCACCTCTCTAGAAGGGATCTCCTACAATGAGCAGTTCTTC. This translates into CATSLEGISYNEQFF.

V gene TRBV5-1 combines with J gene TRBJ1-5; tentatively, D is TRBD1 (5 bases). V was pared by 0 bases and J by 0 bases, with 10 bases between. The CDR3 totals 16 residues. The germline V gene encodes CDR1 SGHRS and CDR2 YFSETQ. The CDR3, as DNA: TGCGCCAGCAGCTTGGCGGGACTAGATAGCAATCAGCCCCAGCATTTT. Translating it yields CASSLAGLDSNQPQHF.

The chain has TRBV6-5 and TRBJ2-7, with unresolved D. V lost 0 bases and J 5 bases, leaving 17 bases between the germline ends. CDR1 and CDR2 (germline): MNHEY, SVGAGI. This CDR3 has 16 residues. CDR3 DNA sequence: TGTGCCAGCAGTTACTCGACGGCATCAACCGTCCACGAGCAGTACTTC. Translating it yields CASSYSTASTVHEQYF.

CDR3 amino acids: CASTPDGLVNYGYTF. The CDR3 region has the DNA TGCGCCAGCACCCCGGACGGCTTAGTTAACTATGGCTACACCTTC. V and J are TRBV5-1 and TRBJ1-2; D is unclear. Trimming left V 6 bases short and J 1 base short, with 16 bases between. The CDR3 spans 15 residues. Germline CDR1 SGHRS, CDR2 YFSETQ.

CDR3 sequence (DNA): TGCGCCAGCAGCTCTGGACAAACGAGCACCGGGGAGCTGTTTTTT. Translated, it gives CASSSGQTSTGELFF. This rearrangement joins TRBV5-1 to TRBJ2-2, with a weak D call TRBD1 (5 bases). CDR1 and CDR2 (germline): SGHRS, YFSETQ. V was trimmed by 3 bases and J by 4 bases, leaving 13 bases between them. This CDR3 contains 15 residues.

The chain uses TRBV6-5 and TRBJ1-2; a possible D gene is TRBD1 (6 bases). The CDR3 sequence is 15 residues long. Germline V gene data show CDR1 as MNHEY and CDR2 as SVGAGI. Trimming took 6 bases from V and 5 from J, leaving 19 bases between them. The DNA of the CDR3 is TGTGCCAGCAGGATATCGGGACACACCAGATATGGCTACACCTTC. It yields the protein CASRISGHTRYGYTF.

This chain links TRBV6-1 with TRBJ2-7, with TRBD1 matching 7 bases. From germline, CDR1 is MNHNS and CDR2 SASEGT. The V and J ends lost 4 bases and 4 bases, in that order; junction bases with no gene match: 4. This CDR3 is 13 amino acids long. CDR3 amino acids: CASSVGQSYEQYF. DNA for the CDR3: TGTGCCAGCAGTGTGGGACAGTCTTACGAGCAGTACTTC.